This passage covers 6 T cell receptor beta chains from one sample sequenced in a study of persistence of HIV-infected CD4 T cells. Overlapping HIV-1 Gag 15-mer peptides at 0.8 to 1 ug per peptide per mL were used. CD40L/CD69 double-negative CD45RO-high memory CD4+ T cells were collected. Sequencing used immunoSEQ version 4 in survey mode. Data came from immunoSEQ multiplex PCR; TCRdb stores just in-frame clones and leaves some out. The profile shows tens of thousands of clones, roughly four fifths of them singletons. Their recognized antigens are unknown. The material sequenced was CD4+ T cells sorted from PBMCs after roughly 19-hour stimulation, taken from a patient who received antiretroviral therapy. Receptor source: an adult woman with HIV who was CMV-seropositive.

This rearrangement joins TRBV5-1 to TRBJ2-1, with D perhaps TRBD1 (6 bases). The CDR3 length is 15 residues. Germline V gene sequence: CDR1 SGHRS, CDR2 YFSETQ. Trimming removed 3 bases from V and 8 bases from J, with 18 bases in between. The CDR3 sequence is CASSSGQTRTDEQFF. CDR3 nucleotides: TGCGCCAGCAGCTCTGGGCAAACAAGGACAGATGAGCAGTTCTTC. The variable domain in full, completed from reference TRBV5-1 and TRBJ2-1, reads KAGVTQTPRYLIKTRGQQVTLSCSPISGHRSVSWYQQTPGQGLQFLFEYFSETQRNKGNFPGRFSGRQFSNSRSEMNVSTLELGDSALYLCASSSGQTRTDEQFFGPGTRLTVL.

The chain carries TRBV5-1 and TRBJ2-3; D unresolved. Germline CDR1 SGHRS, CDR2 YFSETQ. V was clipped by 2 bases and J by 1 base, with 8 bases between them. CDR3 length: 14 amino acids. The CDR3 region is CASSLGRGTDTQYF. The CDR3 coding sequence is TGCGCCAGCAGCTTAGGAAGGGGCACAGATACGCAGTATTTT.

The CDR3 here is CASSPSTDNYGYTF. Written as DNA, the CDR3 is TGTGCCAGCTCACCCTCAACAGATAACTATGGCTACACCTTC. This sequence joins TRBV18 and TRBJ1-2; D remains ambiguous. The CDR3 runs to 14 residues. Germline CDR1 KGHSH, CDR2 LQKENI. V shed 3 bases and J shed 1 base, with 9 bases lying between them.

In DNA, the CDR3 is TGCAGCGTTGGGGGGGAAATAGGCTATGGCTACACCTTC. Residues: CSVGGEIGYGYTF. The gene calls are TRBV29-1 and TRBJ1-2, with D possibly TRBD1 on 5 matching bases. The CDR3 loop spans 13 amino acids. Trimming left V 4 bases short and J 4 bases short, with 13 bases between. CDR1 is SQVTM and CDR2 is ANQGSEA in the germline V gene.

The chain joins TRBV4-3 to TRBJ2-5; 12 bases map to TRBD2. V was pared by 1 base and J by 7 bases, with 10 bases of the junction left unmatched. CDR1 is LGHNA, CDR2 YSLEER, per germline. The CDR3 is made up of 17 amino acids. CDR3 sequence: CASSQGLAGAASRTQYF. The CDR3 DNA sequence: TGCGCCAGCAGCCAAGGACTAGCGGGGGCCGCATCACGGACCCAGTACTTC.

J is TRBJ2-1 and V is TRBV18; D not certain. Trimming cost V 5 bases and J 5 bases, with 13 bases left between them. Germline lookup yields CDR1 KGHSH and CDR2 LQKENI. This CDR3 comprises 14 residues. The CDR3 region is CASSFFDRNNEQFF. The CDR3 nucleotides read TGTGCCAGCTCATTTTTCGACCGGAACAATGAGCAGTTCTTC.